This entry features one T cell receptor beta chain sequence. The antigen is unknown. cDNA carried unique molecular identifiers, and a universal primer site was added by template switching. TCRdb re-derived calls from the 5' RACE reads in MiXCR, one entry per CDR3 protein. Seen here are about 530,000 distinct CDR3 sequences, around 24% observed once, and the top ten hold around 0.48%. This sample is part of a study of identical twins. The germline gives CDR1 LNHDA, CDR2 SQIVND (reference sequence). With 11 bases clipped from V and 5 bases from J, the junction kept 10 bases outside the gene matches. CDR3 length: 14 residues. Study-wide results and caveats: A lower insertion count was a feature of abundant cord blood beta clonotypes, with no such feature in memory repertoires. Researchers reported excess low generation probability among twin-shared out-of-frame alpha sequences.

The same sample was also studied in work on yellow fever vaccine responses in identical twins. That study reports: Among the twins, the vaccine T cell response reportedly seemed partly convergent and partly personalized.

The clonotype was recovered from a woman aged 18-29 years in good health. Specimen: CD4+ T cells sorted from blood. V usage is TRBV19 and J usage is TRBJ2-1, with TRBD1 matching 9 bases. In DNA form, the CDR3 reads TGTGCCGCATCTTGGACAGGGGTAAACAATGAGCAGTTCTTC. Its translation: CAASWTGVNNEQFF.